Listed here are 19 T cell receptor beta chains from one sample, sequenced in a study of early T cells in non-severe SARS-CoV-2 infection. TCRdb used MiXCR to reprocess the 5' RACE reads, holding one entry per CDR3 protein. The sample contains tens of thousands of distinct CDR3 sequences, 11% to 15% of which appear only once. The sample comprised whole blood. These receptors all stem from an adult who was a healthcare worker with PCR-confirmed SARS-CoV-2 infection or an uninfected control (not recorded which).

The CDR3 nucleotides are TGCAGCGTTGTTCGACTAGCGGGAGGTCGGAATGAGCAGTTCTTC. It encodes CSVVRLAGGRNEQFF. The chain carries TRBV29-1 and TRBJ2-1; 13 bases align to TRBD2. The CDR3 contains 15 residues. CDR1 and CDR2 from the germline V gene are SQVTM and ANQGSEA. Trimming cost V 4 bases and J 7 bases; bases outside gene matches: 7.

Notes on this clonotype: At one of its ends the junction is not consistent with the germline gene, which may arise from a read error. CDR3 protein: CVSSEQSASTDTQYF. CDR3 DNA sequence: TGTGTCAGCAGTGAACAAAGCGCTAGCACAGATACGCAGTATTTT. The V and J genes are TRBV2 and TRBJ2-3; D uncertain. Germline CDR1 and CDR2: SNHLY and FYNNEI. The CDR3 sequence is 15 residues long.

The chain employs TRBV15 and TRBJ2-7, with D possibly TRBD2 on 6 matching bases. The CDR3 runs to 13 residues. Trimming removed 2 bases at V and 5 bases at J, with 10 bases between. The germline CDR1 and CDR2 sequences are LNHNV and YYDKDF (reference sequence). The chain's CDR3 is CATSRSGRHEQYF. CDR3 sequence (DNA): TGTGCCACCAGCAGAAGCGGGCGGCACGAGCAGTACTTC.

The chain employs TRBV14 and TRBJ2-2; D may match TRBD1 or TRBD2 (5 bases each). This CDR3 is built from 16 residues. V dropped 1 base and J dropped 5 bases, with 14 bases sitting between them. In germline, CDR1 is SGHDN, CDR2 FVKESK. CDR3 DNA: TGTGCCAGCAGCCAAGTTCCGGGGCGCAGGACCGGGGAGCTGTTTTTT. This encodes CASSQVPGRRTGELFF.

The sample holds many counts of this clonotype. The chain couples TRBV11-2 to TRBJ2-1, with 8 bases fitting TRBD1. The CDR3 covers 15 residues. Germline CDR1 reads SGHAT; CDR2 reads FQNNGV. The V gene end was trimmed by 2 bases and the J gene end by 11 bases; junction bases not matched to a gene: 11. The CDR3 loop is CASSLSGQGSAKQFF. The CDR3 region has the DNA TGTGCCAGCAGCTTATCAGGACAGGGAAGCGCTAAGCAGTTCTTC.

V and J are TRBV3-1 and TRBJ2-5; D not certain. The CDR3 is 14 amino acids. Germline V gene data show CDR1 as LGHDT and CDR2 as YNNKEL (reference sequence). V gave up 4 bases and J gave up 2 bases, with 11 bases separating them. The chain's CDR3 is CASSPTRAQETQYF. The DNA for the CDR3 is TGTGCCAGCAGCCCAACCCGGGCGCAAGAGACCCAGTACTTC.

The J gene is TRBJ2-5, the V gene TRBV12-3 or TRBV12-4; possible D gene TRBD2, 6 bases. The CDR3 is 15 residues long. Deletions cut 2 bases from V and 1 base from J, with 11 bases between. The DNA of the CDR3 is TGTGCCAGCAGTTTATGGCGGGACTTCCAAGAGACCCAGTACTTC. This sequence encodes CASSLWRDFQETQYF.

The chain recombines TRBV3-1 with TRBJ2-2; unclear D gene. The germline gives CDR1 LGHDT, CDR2 YNNKEL (reference sequence). V was pared by 8 bases and J by 2 bases, with 6 bases between. CDR3 length: 12 amino acids. The CDR3 region is CASRGNTGELFF. The CDR3 nucleotides read TGTGCCAGCCGAGGTAACACCGGGGAGCTGTTTTTT.

The DNA for the CDR3 is TGTGCCAGCAGCGCCACTAGCGAAACCTACAATGAGCAGTTCTTC. As protein: CASSATSETYNEQFF. The V call is TRBV7-2, the J call TRBJ2-1; 7 bases match TRBD2. The J segment lost 2 bases and the V segment lost 5 bases, leaving 6 bases of the junction unmatched. The CDR3 loop spans 15 amino acids. Per the germline V gene, CDR1 is SGHTA and CDR2 is FQGNSA.

The table lists this clonotype with a few counts. The J gene is TRBJ1-2, the V gene TRBV19; possible D gene TRBD1, 5 bases. V was clipped by 4 bases and J by 8 bases, with 17 bases between them. In germline, CDR1 is LNHDA, CDR2 SQIVND (reference sequence). There are 14 residues in the CDR3. Written as DNA, the CDR3 is TGTGCCAGTAGTAATACAGACAGATTACAGGGCTACACCTTC. Encoded protein: CASSNTDRLQGYTF.

This clonotype was detected a few times. The V and J genes are TRBV4-1 and TRBJ2-2; unclear D gene. Per germline, CDR1 MGHRA and CDR2 YSYEKL. Trimming pared 1 base from V and 4 bases from J, leaving 4 bases between. The length of the CDR3 is 13 residues. The CDR3 protein is CASSQGTTGELFF. The CDR3 bases are TGCGCCAGCAGCCAAGGGACCACCGGGGAGCTGTTTTTT.

This clonotype was counted ten times or more. This rearrangement joins TRBV6-6 to TRBJ2-2; D remains ambiguous. Germline assignment: CDR1 MNHNY and CDR2 SVGAGI (reference sequence). The CDR3 covers 15 residues. Trimming cost V 3 bases and J 7 bases, with 15 bases left between them. CDR3 bases: TGTGCCAGCAGTTATCTCGCACAGTGGGGCGGGGAGCTGTTTTTT. Translating gives CASSYLAQWGGELFF.

The J gene is TRBJ2-3, the V gene TRBV12-3 or TRBV12-4; D unclear. CDR3 size: 13 residues. Trimming took off 2 bases at V and 5 bases at J, with 8 bases between the two ends. The CDR3 DNA follows: TGTGCCAGCAGTTTATCCCCCAGAGATACGCAGTATTTT. The encoded protein is CASSLSPRDTQYF.

The chain carries TRBV9 and TRBJ1-5, with D unclear. The CDR3 totals 15 residues. CDR1 SGDLS and CDR2 YYNGEE come from the germline V gene. Trimming pared 0 bases from V and 0 bases from J, leaving 7 bases between. Written as DNA, the CDR3 is TGTGCCAGCAGCGTAGACGGAGATAGCAATCAGCCCCAGCATTTT. Residues: CASSVDGDSNQPQHF.

J is TRBJ2-7 and V is TRBV9, with 8 nucleotides matching TRBD2. Germline CDR1 reads SGDLS; CDR2 reads YYNGEE. The CDR3 runs to 18 residues. The junction had 13 bases not matched to a gene; V was cut back by 0 bases and J by 2 bases. CDR3 region: CASSVAGLAGPAPYEQYF. The DNA of the CDR3 is TGTGCCAGCAGCGTAGCTGGGCTAGCGGGCCCGGCGCCCTACGAGCAGTACTTC.

The chain combines TRBV7-2 with TRBJ2-3; D is ambiguous. Germline CDR1 SGHTA, CDR2 FQGNSA. The ends were cut back, 5 bases at V and 2 bases at J, with 11 bases in the middle. The CDR3 loop spans 14 amino acids. In DNA, the CDR3 is TGTGCCAGCAGCACATATATAAACACAGATACGCAGTATTTT. It specifies CASSTYINTDTQYF.

This clonotype was counted at least ten times. This sequence joins TRBV5-1 and TRBJ2-7, with D perhaps matching TRBD1 or TRBD2 (5 bases each). Trimming left V 4 bases short and J 3 bases short, with 17 bases between. This CDR3 has 15 amino acids. Germline V gives CDR1 SGHRS, CDR2 YFSETQ. The CDR3 is CASSDPTGALYEQYF. As DNA, the CDR3 is TGCGCCAGCAGCGATCCCACCGGGGCTCTCTACGAGCAGTACTTC.

This clonotype was counted a few times. The chain joins TRBV5-1 to TRBJ2-1, with 11 bases fitting TRBD2. CDR1 and CDR2 from the germline V gene are SGHRS and YFSETQ. The CDR3 runs to 15 residues. With V trimmed by 1 base and J by 10 bases, 7 bases remained unmatched. The CDR3 DNA reads as TGCGCCAGCAGCTTGCCCACCGGGACTAGCGGAGAGCAGTTCTTC. Its protein is CASSLPTGTSGEQFF.

This clonotype was found a few times. The chain combines TRBV7-8 with TRBJ1-3; D perhaps matches TRBD1 (6 bases). V lost 5 bases, J lost 0 bases, and 14 bases lay in between. The CDR3 loop spans 16 amino acids. CDR1 and CDR2 (germline): SGHVS, FQNEAQ. CDR3 sequence reads: CASSVRDTYSGNTIYF. The CDR3 coding sequence is TGTGCCAGCAGCGTCCGGGACACCTACTCTGGAAACACCATATATTTT.